The sequence of this T cell receptor beta chain was determined in a study of regulatory T cells in long-lasting Graves disease (dated by TCRdb to 2020 to 2023). For the study in its entirety: In the newly diagnosed Graves' disease group, patients had been taking antithyroid drugs for less than 3 months. Patients with persistent Graves' disease were compared with patients with newly diagnosed Graves' disease using TCR sequencing and RNA sequencing of peripheral blood. The study took place in China and was registered as a clinical trial. TCR sequencing covered some 13 persistent and approximately 20 newly diagnosed Graves' disease patients, 33 samples in total. General study outcomes and caveats: TRBV28, TRBJ1-2 and TRBJ2-5 were preferentially used in persistent disease, while TRBV20-1 and TRBJ2-1 were favored in newly diagnosed disease. Peripheral blood alone was examined, since thyroid tissue, which constituted the primary lesion, could not be accessed. A larger number of public clonotypes was shared among persistent patients (about 2,700) than among newly diagnosed patients (over 850). The authors noted that the small sample size was a limitation that may lower accuracy. Sequencing and analysis were restricted to the TCR beta chain. Compared with newly diagnosed patients, patients with persistent Graves' disease had lower TCR Shannon entropy and fewer highly expanded clones, which suggests clonal expansion.

Libraries were built with multiplex PCR. Sequencing was performed on an Illumina HiSeq 4000. CDR3 regions were amplified by Arm-PCR with iRepertoire HTBI primers to construct TCR beta libraries. Before sequencing, the PCR products underwent gel purification. On the authors' methods: A total of some 65 TRBV and some 15 TRBJ segments were identified across samples and were used for gene usage analysis of CDR3 amino acid clonotypes. COPE and FqMerger were used to merge filtered high-quality paired reads into contigs. Contigs were aligned with BLAST to IMGT TRBV, TRBD and TRBJ reference genes, and CDR3 was defined per IMGT. Any clonotype with a frequency above 0.1% was classified as a highly expanded clone. Shannon entropy served as the measure of repertoire diversity, while the Gini coefficient captured V-J evenness. A clonotype was considered public if more than one individual shared it. TCRdb ran its own pipeline on the public reads, namely fastp trimming at Q25 and MiXCR clone calling, and kept in-frame beta chains. When rows share a CDR3 protein, they turn into one entry using the most common DNA and genes. The V and J calls were determined by TCRdb, not by the authors. The sample table shows 350,000 to 400,000 distinct CDR3 sequences, and about 17% are seen once. The ten largest account for around 20% of the sample.

Ten or more counts support this clonotype. This clone's antigen is unknown. No much larger clone is present one base from it, and per-base qualities are unavailable. The CDR3 spans 17 residues, from the cysteine through the phenylalanine. The CDR3 DNA has 51 bases and is translated from base 1. V has 0 bases trimmed and J has 6 bases trimmed; junction bases matching no gene number 11. The germline V gene (reference sequence) yields WNHNN for CDR1 and SYGVQD for CDR2. This specimen's time point label, interpreted: newly diagnosed GD, antithyroid drugs for less than 3 months. For both TCR sequencing and RNA sequencing, RNA was extracted from PBMCs in TRIzol. The diagnosis of Graves' disease was made according to American Thyroid Association guidelines. Recruitment of patients was carried out at an endocrinology department in Xi'an, China. From each patient, 7.5 to 10 milliliters of peripheral blood was collected into an EDTA anticoagulant tube. PBMCs were isolated by Ficoll Paque Plus density gradient separation without further T cell sorting. RNA quality was checked with an Agilent 2100 Bioanalyzer and agarose gel, and concentration with a NanoDrop 2000.

These data were likewise used in another study, on T cells in Graves' hyperthyroidism and ophthalmopathy. Per that second paper: Stable Graves' hyperthyroidism was defined as no progression to ophthalmopathy during 18 months of follow-up. Hyperthyroidism patients were newly diagnosed, with disease duration under 2 months, and aged 18 to 65 years. Exclusion was applied to patients with uncontrolled infections, other autoimmune diseases, pregnancy or lactation. Diagnoses were established on the basis of clinical symptoms, serum thyroxine and TRAb, thyroid ultrasound, and orbital computed tomography. The first round of RT-PCR for the TCR CDR3 was performed with the HTBI primer set and the Qiagen OneStep RT-PCR kit. Blood samples also contained most of the expanded thyroid clonotypes (frequency above 0.001), which suggests that blood repertoires may reflect thyroid immune responses. A model built on a 13 V-J signature distinguished ophthalmopathy from stable hyperthyroidism, reaching roughly 88% sensitivity and about 81% specificity in cross-validation and 80%/75% in testing. In validation, the model predicted progression to ophthalmopathy a median of approximately 6.3 months before onset, with roughly 71% sensitivity and more than 72% specificity. TCR V-J signatures able to tell the groups apart were searched for in a discovery cohort of 95 to 100 patients, of whom 43 had Graves' ophthalmopathy and 57 had stable Graves' hyperthyroidism. Prospective prediction of ophthalmopathy was tested in an independent validation cohort consisting of fewer than 20 hyperthyroidism patients and around 17 patients who later progressed to ophthalmopathy. The approximately 90 discovery patients were randomly split 7:3 into training and test sets. Thyroid tissue and blood T-cell repertoires from six Graves' hyperthyroidism patients were also compared in the study. Once sampling was done, hyperthyroidism patients were given methimazole at a starting dose of 30 mg daily, whereas ophthalmopathy patients were given high-dose intravenous methylprednisolone. The libraries were constructed in a second round of multiplex PCR and then size-selected and purified. The libraries were sequenced on an Illumina HiSeq2000 using paired-end 100 bp reads. SOAPnuke was used to process the raw data, with reads discarded if the reads contained adapters or uncalled bases, had a mean Phred below 15, or lacked an exact constant-primer or identifier match. COPE v1.2.5 was used to merge high-quality paired reads, and clonotypes were defined as unique nucleotide sequences. MiTCR v1.1 was used to align clonotypes to the IMGT TRBV, TRBD and TRBJ reference segments. Only V-J combinations with frequency above 0.0001, covering 99% to 99.2% of repertoires, were analysed. The TCS score was defined as the ratio of F50 (clonal expansion) to E x V (chaos), calculated using BLOSUM62-based TCRdist between CDR3 peptides within each V-J. Welch's t-statistics and random forest reduced fewer than 550 V-J features to around 14, which were used in a naive Bayes classifier (R e1071). No statistical method was used to set the sample size in advance, and investigators knew the group allocation. The paper reports TCR Vbeta CDR3 sequencing of about 140 peripheral blood samples: around 45 ophthalmopathy, roughly 80 hyperthyroidism and approximately 17 progressor patients.

The sample here was peripheral blood mononuclear cells (PBMCs), taken at new diagnosis, from a patient treated with antithyroid drugs. The clonotype was recovered from a young woman with Graves disease. Donor details come from another sample of the same person, matched by shared clones. The V and J genes are TRBV10-1 and TRBJ2-3; 8 nucleotides in the junction match TRBD2. The CDR3 protein: CASSESRVAGSVDTQYF. Read as DNA, the sequence is TGCGCCAGCAGTGAGTCGAGGGTAGCGGGATCCGTGGATACGCAGTATTTT.